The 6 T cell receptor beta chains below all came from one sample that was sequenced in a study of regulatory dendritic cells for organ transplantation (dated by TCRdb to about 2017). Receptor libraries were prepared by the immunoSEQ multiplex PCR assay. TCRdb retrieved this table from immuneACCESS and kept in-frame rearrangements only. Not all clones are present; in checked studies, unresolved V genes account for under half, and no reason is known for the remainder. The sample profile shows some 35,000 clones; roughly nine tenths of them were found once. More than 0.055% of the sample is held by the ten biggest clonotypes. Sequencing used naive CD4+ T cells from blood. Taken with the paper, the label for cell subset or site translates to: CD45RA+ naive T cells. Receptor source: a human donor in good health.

The CDR3: CASSSLTFYSGNTIYF. The DNA of the CDR3 is TGTGCCAGCAGTTCACTTACATTCTACTCTGGAAACACCATATATTTT. The J gene is TRBJ1-3, the V gene TRBV28; unclear D gene. The CDR3 consists of 16 residues. Between the trimmed V and J ends, which lost 4 bases and 0 bases, there was a span of 13 bases. Germline CDR1 is MDHEN and CDR2 is SYDVKM.

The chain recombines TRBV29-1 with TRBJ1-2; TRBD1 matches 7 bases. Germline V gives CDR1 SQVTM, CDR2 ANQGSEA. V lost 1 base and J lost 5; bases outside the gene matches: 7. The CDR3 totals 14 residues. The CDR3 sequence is CSVEAPGQTYGYTF. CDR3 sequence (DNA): TGCAGCGTTGAAGCACCGGGACAGACGTATGGCTACACCTTC.

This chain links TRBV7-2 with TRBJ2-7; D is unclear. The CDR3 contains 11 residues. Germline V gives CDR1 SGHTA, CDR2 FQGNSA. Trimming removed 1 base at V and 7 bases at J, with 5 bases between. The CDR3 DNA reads TGTGCCAGCAGCTTAGTCGGAGAGCAGTACTTC. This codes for CASSLVGEQYF.

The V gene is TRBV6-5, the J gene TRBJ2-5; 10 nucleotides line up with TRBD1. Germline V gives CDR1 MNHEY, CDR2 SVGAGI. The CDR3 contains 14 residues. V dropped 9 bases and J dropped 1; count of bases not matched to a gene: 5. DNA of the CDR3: TGTGCCAGTGCGGGGACAGGGGTCCAAGAGACCCAGTACTTC. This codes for CASAGTGVQETQYF.

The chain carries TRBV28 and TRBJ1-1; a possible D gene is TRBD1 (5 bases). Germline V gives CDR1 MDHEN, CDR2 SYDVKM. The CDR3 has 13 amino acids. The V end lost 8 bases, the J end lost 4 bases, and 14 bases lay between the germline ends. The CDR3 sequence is CASCRDSLTEAFF. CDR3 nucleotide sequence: TGTGCCAGCTGCAGAGACAGCCTCACTGAAGCTTTCTTT.

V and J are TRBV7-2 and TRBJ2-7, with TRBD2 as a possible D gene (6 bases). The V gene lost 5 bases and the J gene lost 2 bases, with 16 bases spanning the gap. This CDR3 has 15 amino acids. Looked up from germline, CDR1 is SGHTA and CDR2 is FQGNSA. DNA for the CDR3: TGTGCCAGCAGCCAAGGGGCGGGGTTTGCCTACGAGCAGTACTTC. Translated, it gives CASSQGAGFAYEQYF.